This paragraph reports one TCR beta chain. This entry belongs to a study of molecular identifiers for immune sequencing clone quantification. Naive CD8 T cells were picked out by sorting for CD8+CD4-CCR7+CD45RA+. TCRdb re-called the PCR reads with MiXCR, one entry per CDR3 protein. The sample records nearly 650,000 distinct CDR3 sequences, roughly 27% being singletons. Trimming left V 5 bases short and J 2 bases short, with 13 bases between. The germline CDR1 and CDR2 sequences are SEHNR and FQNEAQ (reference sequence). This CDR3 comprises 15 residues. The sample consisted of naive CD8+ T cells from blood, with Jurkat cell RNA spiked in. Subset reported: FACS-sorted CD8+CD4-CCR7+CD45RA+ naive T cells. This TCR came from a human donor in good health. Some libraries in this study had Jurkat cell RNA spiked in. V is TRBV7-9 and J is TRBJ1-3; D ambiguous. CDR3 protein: CASSPWIRAGNTIYF. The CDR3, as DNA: TGTGCCAGCAGCCCCTGGATCCGGGCTGGAAACACCATATATTTT.